This TCR beta chain was captured in a study of T cell repertoires in ileal Crohn's disease. Across the whole study: Patients had a median approximately 7.3-year disease duration, and approximately 35% were active smokers. M6 samples are neoterminal ileum biopsies from postoperative colonoscopy. Overall study results and limits: Within the first postoperative year, endoscopy came at median approximately 6.6 months. All patients with clonality above 26.8% had endoscopic recurrence.

CDR1 SGHTA and CDR2 FQGNSA come from the germline V gene. V lost 5 bases and J 0 bases, leaving 18 bases between the germline ends. CDR3 length: 17 amino acids. The sample's time point: neoterminal ileum biopsy at postoperative endoscopy, about 6 months after surgery. The assay was immunoSEQ multiplex PCR, and TCRdb's table has in-frame clones only and misses some. Among around 1,500 clones, approximately 80% were seen once, and the ten largest hold roughly a third. Concerning this clone: The antigen remains undetermined.

The TCR was taken from an adult with Crohn's disease. The J gene is TRBJ2-3, the V gene TRBV7-2; possibly TRBD2 for D (7 bases). The sequencing sample was made of ileal tissue. The CDR3 reads CASSLTGRGLSTDTQYF. In nucleotides, the CDR3 is TGTGCCAGCAGCCTAACAGGGCGGGGGCTTAGCACAGATACGCAGTATTTT.